This T cell receptor (beta chain) was found in a study of shared clonotypes between healthy human individuals. The data were produced by immunoSEQ multiplex PCR, yet TCRdb's version contains in-frame clones alone and is incomplete. The sample comprises roughly 850,000 clones, around 96% of which are singletons, and less than 0.25% rests with the top ten. It was CD45RO-negative cells, positively selected for CCR7, that made up naive CD8 cells, with terminally differentiated effector memory CD45RA+ cells excluded. This sequence was found in a young man in good health. Sample: naive CD8+ T cells sorted from blood.

The CDR3 here is CASSRTEEGVNEKLFF. The CDR3 coding sequence is TGTGCCAGCAGCCGCACCGAGGAGGGGGTTAATGAAAAACTGTTTTTT. The rearrangement uses TRBV11-2 and TRBJ1-4; D possibly corresponds to TRBD1 (6 bases). Germline assignment: CDR1 SGHAT and CDR2 FQNNGV. This CDR3 is 16 amino acids long. V was trimmed by 5 bases and J by 4 bases, leaving 17 bases between them.